The present T cell receptor beta chain was sequenced within a study of OX40 agonist ivuxolimab in advanced cancers. The study, taken as a whole, reports: With doses of 0.1-3.0 mg/kg, partial responders showed among the lowest clonal expansion.

Only in-frame clones appear in the TCRdb table, and some are missing; sequencing was by immunoSEQ multiplex PCR. The sample consists of some 83,000 clones, 70% to 90% of them appearing once. Germline V lookup: CDR1 SGHRS, CDR2 YFSETQ. This CDR3 comprises 13 residues. With 3 bases removed from V and 0 bases from J, the gap between germline ends came to 7 bases. In the case of this clone: Its antigen is not identified.

The chain couples TRBV5-1 to TRBJ2-7; no reliable D call. Sequencing used CD4+ or CD8+ T cells sorted from blood, obtained in a trial of the OX40 agonist ivuxolimab. The sequence was collected from an adult with an advanced solid tumor such as melanoma, head and neck, liver or kidney cancer. CDR3 loop: CASSSASSYEQYF. The DNA of the CDR3 is TGCGCCAGCAGCTCGGCCAGCTCCTACGAGCAGTACTTC.